This T cell receptor (beta chain) was retrieved from a study of OX40 agonist ivuxolimab in advanced cancers. Study in general: Ivuxolimab is an agonistic anti-OX40 (CD134) antibody, and patients were treated with it. Participants could have had prior anti-PD-1, anti-PD-L1 or anti-CTLA-4 therapy, and approximately 37% had some. General study findings and limits: Antigen specificity was not determined for the expanded peripheral T cells.

V was clipped by 6 bases and J by 4 bases, with 10 bases between them. The germline gives CDR1 SGHTA, CDR2 FQGNSA. The CDR3 is 13 residues long. Profiling relied on immunoSEQ multiplex PCR, and the TCRdb table lists in-frame clones only, not all of them. The data show approximately 58,000 clones, about 82% seen once. About this clone: What it binds is unknown.

The J gene is TRBJ1-3, the V gene TRBV7-2; tentative D call: TRBD1 (5 bases). The source of this sequence is an adult with an advanced solid tumor such as melanoma, head and neck, liver or kidney cancer. This material consisted of CD4+ or CD8+ T cells sorted from blood, taken in a trial of the OX40 agonist ivuxolimab. DNA of the CDR3: TGTGCCAGCAGTCCAGGGTCGGGAAACACCATATATTTT. Residues: CASSPGSGNTIYF.